These T cell receptor beta chains were read from a single sample in a study of blood T cell repertoires in COVID-19. The table came from immunoSEQ multiplex PCR; TCRdb's copy has only in-frame clones and leaves some out. Among about 150,000 clones listed, 88% were seen once. Sequenced sample: PBMCs or T cells enriched from blood (not recorded which). These receptors originate from a woman between 45 and 60 years old who had recovered from COVID-19. CDR3s include the opening cysteine and the closing phenylalanine or tryptophan. D genes are given only for firm matches.

j_call,v_call,d_call,cdr3_aa
TRBJ2-7,TRBV19,.,CASSDRNYEQYF
TRBJ1-5,TRBV19,.,CASTERGVGYSNQPQHF
TRBJ2-2,TRBV14,TRBD1,CASSQGQGRTGELFF
TRBJ2-7,TRBV6-5,TRBD2,CASRREGSYEQYF
TRBJ2-1,TRBV18,.,CATTKVGGAGNEQFF
TRBJ2-1,TRBV7-9,.,CASSSPRGNEQFF
TRBJ2-3,TRBV7-9,TRBD2,CASSFFQGLASTDTQYF
TRBJ1-5,TRBV7-2,TRBD1,CASSLDRGRNQPQHF
TRBJ2-7,TRBV7-9,TRBD1,CASSNDRDSFSYEQYF
TRBJ1-1,TRBV19,TRBD1,CASSPRQGARTEAFF
TRBJ1-1,TRBV7-6,.,CASSLGPGRTEAFF
TRBJ2-7,TRBV6-2/TRBV6-3,TRBD2,CASSDLGLAVRYEQYF
TRBJ2-6,TRBV11-2,.,CASSSTGIGANVLTF
TRBJ2-7,TRBV6-5,TRBD1,CASRTGTVYEQYF
TRBJ2-1,TRBV6-2/TRBV6-3,.,CASSYAPGRYNEQFF
TRBJ1-2,TRBV7-9,TRBD1,CASSTGVGYTF
TRBJ2-5,TRBV19,TRBD2,CASSILAGASETQYF
TRBJ2-7,TRBV30,.,CAWSPTTPGVQYF
TRBJ1-1,TRBV7-9,.,CASSLGGGTEAFF
TRBJ2-7,TRBV18,TRBD1,CASSPSTGGGEQYF
TRBJ1-2,TRBV6-5,.,CASRPASRGNYGYTF
TRBJ2-4,TRBV18,TRBD1,CASSRNRGLAKNIQYF
TRBJ1-4,TRBV19,.,CAPTSRTATNEKLFF
TRBJ2-3,TRBV5-1,.,CASSLAPSGTDTQYF
TRBJ1-3,TRBV19,TRBD1,CASAQDRGFSGNTIYF
TRBJ1-4,TRBV7-8,.,CASRRRSTNEKLFF
TRBJ2-1,TRBV7-2,TRBD2,CASSPRGAGGSEQFF
TRBJ2-7,TRBV12-3/TRBV12-4,TRBD2,CASRLSGGYEQYF
TRBJ2-1,TRBV18,.,CASSPLPGPLNNEQFF